The next 29 T cell receptor beta chains were all read from a single sample in a study of cytomegalovirus exposure and HLA in healthy donors. The PCR made use of 60 Vbeta and 13 Jbeta primers. TCRdb's table, derived via immunoSEQ multiplex PCR, lists solely in-frame clones and lacks some. The data contain around 160,000 clones, about 64% of them singletons. The specimen sequenced was PBMCs. Every receptor here comes from a man in his fifties or sixties in good health and CMV-seronegative.

There are a few counts of this clone. CDR3 in DNA: TGTGCCAGCAGCTGGGACAAGCGTTTGGGGTTAAACACTGAAGCTTTCTTT. Residues: CASSWDKRLGLNTEAFF. The genes are TRBV2 and TRBJ1-1, with D perhaps TRBD1 (6 bases). The CDR3 is made up of 17 amino acids. Germline V CDR1 and CDR2: SNHLY, FYNNEI. The V end lost 6 bases, the J end lost 2 bases, and 22 bases lay between the germline ends.

V usage is TRBV29-1 and J usage is TRBJ1-4; a possible D gene is TRBD1 (5 bases). Deletions cut 3 bases from V and 5 bases from J, with 7 bases between. Germline CDR1 reads SQVTM; CDR2 reads ANQGSEA. The CDR3 length is 12 residues. CDR3 bases: TGCAGCGTTGATGGGGGGAATGAAAAACTGTTTTTT. Translating it yields CSVDGGNEKLFF.

The chain combines TRBV5-1 with TRBJ2-3; D is undetermined. There are 12 residues in the CDR3. Germline assignment: CDR1 SGHRS and CDR2 YFSETQ. Trimming took 1 base from V and 6 from J, leaving 6 bases between them. CDR3 loop: CASSLSRDTQYF. The CDR3 DNA follows: TGCGCCAGCAGCTTGTCCCGGGATACGCAGTATTTT.

V gene TRBV27 combines with J gene TRBJ2-3; D may be TRBD2 (5 bases). The CDR3 extends over 14 amino acids. Trimming cost V 2 bases and J 4 bases, with 10 bases left between them. The germline V gene has CDR1 MNHEY and CDR2 SMNVEV (reference sequence). This CDR3 reads CASSLEGGADTQYF. CDR3 sequence (DNA): TGTGCCAGCAGTTTAGAGGGTGGCGCAGATACGCAGTATTTT.

Comment on this clone: A junction end diverges from the germline sequence, so it may reflect a read error. The V and J genes are TRBV7-7 and TRBJ2-1, with D possibly matching TRBD2 (6 bases). Germline V CDR1 and CDR2: SSHAT, FNYEAQ (reference sequence). The CDR3 is 13 residues long. The CDR3, as DNA: TGTGCTAGCAGCTCCGAGGGGAGGAATGAGCAGTTCTTC. Translating gives CASSSEGRNEQFF. The full variable domain, rest sourced from reference TRBV7-7 and TRBJ2-1, is GAGVSQSPRYKVTKRGQDVTLRCDPISSHATLYWYQQALGQGPEFLTYFNYEAQPDKSGLPSDRFSAERPEGSISTLTIQRTEQRDSAMYRCASSSEGRNEQFFGPGTRLTVL.

With respect to this clone: The same CDR3 arises from other DNA sequences in this sample as well. The V call is TRBV6-5, the J call TRBJ1-2; D is unresolved. V was cut by 0 bases and J by 6 bases, with 8 bases left in between. CDR3 length equals 13 residues. CDR1 is MNHEY, CDR2 SVGAGI, per germline. Here the CDR3 reads CASSYSRRDGYTF. CDR3 nucleotide sequence: TGTGCCAGCAGTTACTCGAGACGGGATGGCTACACCTTC.

CDR3 in amino acids: CASSLGGGQEQYF. The CDR3 DNA follows: TGCGCCAGCAGCTTGGGCGGGGGGCAAGAGCAGTACTTC. The gene calls are TRBV5-1 and TRBJ2-7; 8 nucleotides line up with TRBD2. Germline lookup yields CDR1 SGHRS and CDR2 YFSETQ. The CDR3 sequence is 13 residues long. V lost 0 bases to trimming and J lost 7 bases; unmatched junction nucleotides: 3.

In DNA form, the CDR3 reads TGTGCCAGCAGCCAGACAGGGGGCAGCTCCTACGAGCAGTACTTC. It codes for CASSQTGGSSYEQYF. The J gene is TRBJ2-7, the V gene TRBV6-5; 10 bases align to TRBD1. The CDR3 consists of 15 residues. J gave up 0 bases and V 6 bases, and 5 bases lay outside the gene matches. Germline values: CDR1 MNHEY, CDR2 SVGAGI.

This clone was recorded once. This rearrangement joins TRBV6-5 to TRBJ1-5; the D is unclear. V was clipped by 7 bases and J by 0 bases, with 13 bases between them. The CDR3 has 15 residues. Germline-derived CDR1 and CDR2 are MNHEY and SVGAGI. CDR3 in DNA: TGTGCCAGCATGGACTATTGGGATAGCAATCAGCCCCAGCATTTT. This translates into CASMDYWDSNQPQHF.

The chain uses TRBV4-1 and TRBJ2-1, with D possibly being TRBD2 (6 bases). The ends were cut back, 0 bases at V and 7 bases at J, with 13 bases in the middle. Germline CDR1 is MGHRA and CDR2 is YSYEKL. This CDR3 has 15 amino acids. In DNA form, the CDR3 reads TGCGCCAGCAGCCAAGATTCGGGTGGGGGGAATGAGCAGTTCTTC. This sequence encodes CASSQDSGGGNEQFF.

This clone was observed a handful of times. This rearrangement joins TRBV28 to TRBJ1-5, with TRBD1 matching over 7 bases. CDR1 is MDHEN and CDR2 is SYDVKM in the germline V gene. The CDR3 has 17 amino acids. V shed 3 bases and J 0 bases; nucleotides not matched to a gene: 8. DNA of the CDR3: TGTGCCAGCAGTTTTTACCAGGACAGGAATAGCAATCAGCCCCAGCATTTT. Encoded protein: CASSFYQDRNSNQPQHF.

The chain joins TRBV5-6 to TRBJ1-2; the D gene is possibly TRBD1 (5 bases). The CDR3 covers 16 residues. With 0 bases removed from V and 4 bases from J, the gap between germline ends came to 16 bases. Germline V gives CDR1 SGHDT, CDR2 YYEEEE. CDR3 in amino acids: CASSLGSGRDRYGYTF. The DNA for the CDR3 is TGTGCCAGCAGCTTGGGATCTGGCAGGGATCGCTATGGCTACACCTTC.

This clone was seen once. The chain employs TRBV2 and TRBJ2-1; weak D call: TRBD2 (6 bases). Germline V gene data show CDR1 as SNHLY and CDR2 as FYNNEI. V lost 6 bases and J lost 9, with 21 bases in between. The CDR3 totals 15 residues. The CDR3 is CASSLQPTSLGEQFF. The CDR3 nucleotides read TGTGCCAGCAGCCTCCAACCGACTAGTTTGGGTGAGCAGTTCTTC.

The rearrangement links TRBV7-7 to TRBJ2-5; D is possibly TRBD2 (7 bases). The germline gives CDR1 SSHAT, CDR2 FNYEAQ (reference sequence). This CDR3 region has 15 residues. Trimming shortened V by 5 bases and J by 5 bases, and 18 bases separated the two germline ends. CDR3 sequence: CASSKWEGGPETQYF. CDR3 nucleotides: TGTGCCAGCAGCAAATGGGAGGGGGGGCCTGAGACCCAGTACTTC. The full variable domain, rest sourced from reference TRBV7-7 and TRBJ2-5, is GAGVSQSPRYKVTKRGQDVTLRCDPISSHATLYWYQQALGQGPEFLTYFNYEAQPDKSGLPSDRFSAERPEGSISTLTIQRTEQRDSAMYRCASSKWEGGPETQYFGPGTRLLVL.

This chain uses TRBV18 with TRBJ1-2; possibly TRBD1 for D (6 bases). Germline lookup yields CDR1 KGHSH and CDR2 LQKENI. The CDR3 sequence is 14 residues long. The V gene lost 3 bases and the J gene lost 8 bases, with 16 bases spanning the gap. Here the CDR3 reads CASSPPTGNPGYTF. The CDR3 nucleotides are TGTGCCAGCTCACCCCCTACAGGGAACCCCGGCTACACCTTC.

J is TRBJ1-1 and V is TRBV7-8, with D possibly matching TRBD1 (6 bases). V was cut by 6 bases and J by 2 bases, with 10 bases left in between. Germline V gene data show CDR1 as SGHVS and CDR2 as FQNEAQ. The CDR3 spans 13 residues. The CDR3 DNA reads as TGTGCCAGCAGTTTGACAGGTAACACTGAAGCTTTCTTT. Protein product: CASSLTGNTEAFF.

The gene calls are TRBV7-2 and TRBJ1-4, with 9 bases matching TRBD1. The CDR3 runs to 14 residues. V shed 6 bases, J shed 6 bases, and the junction held 5 bases outside the gene matches. CDR1 and CDR2 (germline): SGHTA, FQGNSA. In nucleotides, the CDR3 is TGTGCCAGCAGGCTACAGGGGGCTGATGAAAAACTGTTTTTT. It is translated as CASRLQGADEKLFF. Using reference TRBV7-2 and TRBJ1-4 for the parts outside the CDR3, the full variable domain is GAGVSQSPSNKVTEKGKDVELRCDPISGHTALYWYRQSLGQGLEFLIYFQGNSAPDKSGLPSDRFSAERTGGSVSTLTIQRTQQEDSAVYLCASRLQGADEKLFFGSGTQLSVL.

The count of this clone is one. J is TRBJ1-6 and V is TRBV5-4; weak D call: TRBD1 (5 bases). Germline V gives CDR1 SGHNT, CDR2 YYREEE (reference sequence). This CDR3 has 14 amino acids. Trimming left V 4 bases short and J 7 bases short, with 12 bases between. The CDR3 sequence is CASSRTSTNSPLHF. The CDR3 coding sequence is TGTGCCAGCAGCCGGACATCTACCAATTCACCCCTCCACTTT.

In DNA, the CDR3 is TGTGCCAGCAGCTTGGTTGCCGCGGGGGTCACTAGCACAGATACGCAGTATTTT. Protein: CASSLVAAGVTSTDTQYF. The chain has TRBV5-5 and TRBJ2-3; TRBD2 aligns across 7 bases. CDR3 length: 18 amino acids. The V segment lost 0 bases and the J segment 0 bases; nucleotides outside the gene matches: 10. Germline loops: CDR1 SGHKS, CDR2 YYEKEE (reference sequence).

The rearrangement links TRBV29-1 to TRBJ2-3, with 12 nucleotides matching TRBD1. Unmatched junction bases numbered 11, after V lost 4 bases and J lost 6 bases. Per the germline V gene, CDR1 is SQVTM and CDR2 is ANQGSEA. The CDR3 is made up of 16 amino acids. CDR3 loop: CSVGRDRGLDQDTQYF. The CDR3 DNA is TGCAGCGTTGGACGGGACAGGGGGCTTGATCAGGATACGCAGTATTTT.

This clone came up once. At one end the junction does not follow the germline gene, possibly because of a read error. The chain combines TRBV4-1 with TRBJ2-3, with a possible D match to TRBD2 (5 bases). The length of the CDR3 is 15 residues. CDR1 is MGHRA and CDR2 is YSYEKL in the germline V gene. The CDR3 loop reads CASSQDIGSIDTQYF. The DNA for the CDR3 is TGCGCCAGCAGCCAAGATATTGGGAGCATAGATACGCAGTATTTT.

The V and J genes are TRBV28 and TRBJ2-5, with D possibly being TRBD2 (5 bases). Germline V gives CDR1 MDHEN, CDR2 SYDVKM. V dropped 3 bases and J dropped 6 bases, with 8 bases sitting between them. CDR3 length: 12 residues. The CDR3 here is CASSFLAKTQYF. CDR3 coding DNA: TGTGCCAGCAGTTTTTTAGCGAAGACCCAGTACTTC.

This clone appeared a few times. The rearrangement uses TRBV4-3 and TRBJ1-2; possible D gene TRBD1, 6 bases. V lost 0 bases to trimming and J lost 7 bases, with 12 bases between them. CDR1 and CDR2 from the germline V gene are LGHNA and YSLEER. The CDR3 is 14 amino acids. The DNA for the CDR3 is TGCGCCAGCAGCCAAGAGTTCCAGGGGACTGGCTACACCTTC. The encoded protein is CASSQEFQGTGYTF.

This rearrangement joins TRBV5-1 to TRBJ2-5; 8 bases map to TRBD1. The end of the DNA is better explained by TRBJ2-7, so the J call may be wrong. The CDR3 length is 13 residues. Germline CDR1 and CDR2: SGHRS and YFSETQ. This chain's CDR3 is CASTRQGTYEQYF. DNA of the CDR3: TGCGCCAGCACCCGACAGGGGACATACGAGCAGTACTTC.

A note on this clone: The sample has other DNA sequences that encode this CDR3 too. The chain carries TRBV2 and TRBJ2-7, with D hard to call. This CDR3 is 11 amino acids long. Germline loops: CDR1 SNHLY, CDR2 FYNNEI. Trimming cost V 6 bases and J 4 bases, with 7 bases left between them. The CDR3 here is CASSYSYEQYF. CDR3 DNA sequence: TGTGCCAGCAGCTATTCTTACGAGCAGTACTTC.

This rearrangement joins TRBV20-1 to TRBJ2-7, with D unresolved. The germline V gene has CDR1 DFQATT and CDR2 SNEGSKA (reference sequence). V was clipped by 6 bases and J by 3 bases, with 9 bases between them. This CDR3 spans 11 amino acids. The CDR3 DNA follows: TGCAGTGCCCTCATAGACTACGAGCAGTACTTC. Translation: CSALIDYEQYF.

This clone showed up just a few times. V and J are TRBV6-1 and TRBJ1-1; the D is unclear. Germline V gene data show CDR1 as MNHNS and CDR2 as SASEGT. Deletions cut 3 bases from V and 13 bases from J, with 12 bases between. CDR3 length equals 11 residues. The CDR3 loop reads CASSDFSVDFF. The DNA for the CDR3 is TGTGCCAGCAGTGATTTTAGTGTTGATTTCTTT.

V and J are TRBV19 and TRBJ2-5, with D possibly matching TRBD1 (6 bases). V was trimmed by 4 bases and J by 1 base, leaving 10 bases between them. Germline CDR1 LNHDA, CDR2 SQIVND (reference sequence). The CDR3 sequence is 14 residues long. The CDR3 here is CASSKQGVQETQYF. In DNA, the CDR3 is TGTGCCAGTAGTAAACAGGGAGTCCAAGAGACCCAGTACTTC.

V usage is TRBV6-6 and J usage is TRBJ1-5; weak D call: TRBD1 (5 bases). The V and J ends lost 2 bases and 5 bases respectively, with 10 bases between them. CDR3 length: 14 amino acids. The V gene's germline CDR1 is MNHNY and CDR2 SVGAGI (reference sequence). The CDR3 region is CASSYGGRDQPQHF. In DNA, the CDR3 is TGTGCCAGCAGTTACGGGGGGAGGGATCAGCCCCAGCATTTT.